These T cell receptor beta chains were read from a single sample in a study of shared clonotypes between healthy human individuals. The protocol was immunoSEQ multiplex PCR, while the TCRdb copy is restricted to in-frame clones and leaves out a portion. The sample comprises roughly 2 million clones, 85% to 95% of which are singletons, and 0.13% rests with the top ten. The sequenced sample was naive CD4+ T cells sorted from blood. These receptors all stem from a man aged 18-30 years in good health. CDR3s include the opening cysteine and the closing phenylalanine or tryptophan. Each record gives: J gene, D gene, clone size, V gene, CDR3 DNA, CDR3 protein. A D gene is named only where the DNA matches it firmly. Size tells how often a clone was seen (once, few, many) or the class of an expanded clone, and some rows leave it out.

j_call: TRBJ1-4
d_call: .
clone_size: .
v_call: TRBV14
cdr3_nt: TGTGCCAGCAGCCGACTGGAGTTTGCTAATGAAAAACTGTTTTTT
cdr3_aa: CASSRLEFANEKLFF

j_call: TRBJ2-7
d_call: TRBD1
clone_size: .
v_call: TRBV6-6
cdr3_nt: TGTGCCAGCATCCCGGGACAGGGGACCTACGAGCAGTACTTC
cdr3_aa: CASIPGQGTYEQYF

j_call: TRBJ1-2
d_call: TRBD1
clone_size: .
v_call: TRBV6-1
cdr3_nt: TGTGCCAGCAGTGTGGGACAGGGAAGTGGCTACACCTTC
cdr3_aa: CASSVGQGSGYTF

j_call: TRBJ2-1
d_call: .
clone_size: .
v_call: TRBV2
cdr3_nt: TGTGCCAGCAGTGTCCTGGATTACAATGAGCAGTTCTTC
cdr3_aa: CASSVLDYNEQFF

j_call: TRBJ2-7
d_call: TRBD1
clone_size: .
v_call: TRBV5-1
cdr3_nt: TGCGCCAGCAACCAACAGGGGCCGACCTACGAGCAGTACTTC
cdr3_aa: CASNQQGPTYEQYF

j_call: TRBJ2-7
d_call: TRBD2
clone_size: .
v_call: TRBV4-2
cdr3_nt: TGTGCCAGCAGCCAAGACATGCTAGCGGGAGGGGAGAGGAACGAGCAGTACTTC
cdr3_aa: CASSQDMLAGGERNEQYF

j_call: TRBJ2-7
d_call: .
clone_size: few
v_call: TRBV6-5
cdr3_nt: TGTGCCAAATGCTCAGGGATCTACGAGCAGTACTTC
cdr3_aa: CAKCSGIYEQYF

j_call: TRBJ2-1
d_call: TRBD2
clone_size: .
v_call: TRBV5-1
cdr3_nt: TGCGCCAGCAGCTTGGTCGTTGGGTCCCTTGTGACTAGCGTCAATGAGCAGTTCTTC
cdr3_aa: CASSLVVGSLVTSVNEQFF

j_call: TRBJ1-2
d_call: TRBD1
clone_size: .
v_call: TRBV19
cdr3_nt: TGTGCCAGTAGCCAACAGGGGGAACTATACTATGGCTACACCTTC
cdr3_aa: CASSQQGELYYGYTF

j_call: TRBJ2-7
d_call: .
clone_size: .
v_call: TRBV18
cdr3_nt: TGTGCCAGCTCACCATCCCGCCGGGACATTCGCTCCTACGAGCAGTACTTC
cdr3_aa: CASSPSRRDIRSYEQYF

j_call: TRBJ2-7
d_call: TRBD2
clone_size: .
v_call: TRBV5-4
cdr3_nt: TGTGCCAGCAGCACGGGAGGAGGGGCACAGATCTACGAGCAGTACTTC
cdr3_aa: CASSTGGGAQIYEQYF

j_call: TRBJ1-2
d_call: TRBD1
clone_size: .
v_call: TRBV9
cdr3_nt: TGTGCCAGCAGCCCTGGGACAGGTAGTACGCGATCCTATGGCTACACCTTC
cdr3_aa: CASSPGTGSTRSYGYTF

j_call: TRBJ1-3
d_call: .
clone_size: few
v_call: TRBV30
cdr3_nt: TGTGCCTGGAGTGTCGGGGATTCTGGAAACACCATATATTTT
cdr3_aa: CAWSVGDSGNTIYF

j_call: TRBJ1-1
d_call: .
clone_size: .
v_call: TRBV4-1
cdr3_nt: TGCGCCAGCAGCCAAGAGCAGGGGCGCACTGAAGCTTTCTTT
cdr3_aa: CASSQEQGRTEAFF

j_call: TRBJ2-5
d_call: TRBD2
clone_size: .
v_call: TRBV4-1
cdr3_nt: TGCGCCAGCAGCCCCAGGGTGGGAGCGGGAGGGCCGAGAGAGACCCAGTACTTC
cdr3_aa: CASSPRVGAGGPRETQYF

j_call: TRBJ2-3
d_call: .
clone_size: .
v_call: TRBV2
cdr3_nt: TGTGCCAGCACCTCGGACAACCCAGATACGCAGTATTTT
cdr3_aa: CASTSDNPDTQYF

j_call: TRBJ2-1
d_call: TRBD2
clone_size: .
v_call: TRBV11-2
cdr3_nt: TGTGCCAGCAGCGTTGGTAGCGGGGTTTCTATTGAGCAGTTCTTC
cdr3_aa: CASSVGSGVSIEQFF

j_call: TRBJ1-3
d_call: .
clone_size: .
v_call: TRBV5-4
cdr3_nt: TGTGCCAGCAGCTGGGGCCACCACTCTGGAAACACCATATATTTT
cdr3_aa: CASSWGHHSGNTIYF

j_call: TRBJ1-6
d_call: .
clone_size: .
v_call: TRBV30
cdr3_nt: TGTGCCTACCAAGTAAACAATTCACCCCTCCACTTT
cdr3_aa: CAYQVNNSPLHF

j_call: TRBJ2-7
d_call: .
clone_size: .
v_call: TRBV7-9
cdr3_nt: TGTGCCAGCAGCCAAAAAGGAGGAAACTACGAGCAGTACTTC
cdr3_aa: CASSQKGGNYEQYF

j_call: TRBJ2-2
d_call: TRBD1
clone_size: .
v_call: TRBV5-4
cdr3_nt: TGTGCCAGCAGCCTTAAGACAGGGGGGTCCGGGGAGCTGTTTTTT
cdr3_aa: CASSLKTGGSGELFF

j_call: TRBJ2-3
d_call: TRBD2
clone_size: .
v_call: TRBV18
cdr3_nt: TGTGCCAGCTCACTGACTAGCGGGACCAGCACAGATACGCAGTATTTT
cdr3_aa: CASSLTSGTSTDTQYF

j_call: TRBJ1-1
d_call: .
clone_size: .
v_call: TRBV11-2
cdr3_nt: TGTGCCAGCAGCTTAATCGCGGGGGCGAGTATGAACACTGAAGCTTTCTTT
cdr3_aa: CASSLIAGASMNTEAFF

j_call: TRBJ2-7
d_call: .
clone_size: .
v_call: TRBV28
cdr3_nt: TGTGCCAGCAGAGTGACCGGCACCTACGAGCAGTACTTC
cdr3_aa: CASRVTGTYEQYF

j_call: TRBJ2-5
d_call: .
clone_size: .
v_call: TRBV6-6
cdr3_nt: TGTGCCAGCAGCCGCGGGAATCAAGAGACCCAGTACTTC
cdr3_aa: CASSRGNQETQYF

j_call: TRBJ2-7
d_call: TRBD2
clone_size: .
v_call: TRBV6-5
cdr3_nt: TGTGCCACCGCCGGGACTAGCGACCACGAGCAGTACTTC
cdr3_aa: CATAGTSDHEQYF

j_call: TRBJ1-3
d_call: .
clone_size: .
v_call: TRBV21-1
cdr3_nt: TGTGCCAGCAGCACCAGGGACCTGGCCTATGCTGGAAACACCATATATTTT
cdr3_aa: CASSTRDLAYAGNTIYF

j_call: TRBJ2-3
d_call: .
clone_size: .
v_call: TRBV10-3
cdr3_nt: TGTGCCATCATGGGGCCAGATACGCAGTATTTT
cdr3_aa: CAIMGPDTQYF

j_call: TRBJ2-7
d_call: .
clone_size: .
v_call: TRBV7-8
cdr3_nt: TGTGCCAGCAGCGCGGGGCGCCTCTCCTACGAGCAGTACTTC
cdr3_aa: CASSAGRLSYEQYF

j_call: TRBJ1-2
d_call: .
clone_size: few
v_call: TRBV2
cdr3_nt: TGTGCCAGCAGTGACCAGGGGTATGGCTACACCTTC
cdr3_aa: CASSDQGYGYTF

j_call: TRBJ1-3
d_call: .
clone_size: .
v_call: TRBV9
cdr3_nt: TGTGCCAGCAGCGTAGGGCCCCAAAACACCATATATTTT
cdr3_aa: CASSVGPQNTIYF

j_call: TRBJ2-2
d_call: TRBD1
clone_size: .
v_call: TRBV19
cdr3_nt: TGTGCCAGTAGTTCGACAGGGGCCGGGGAGCTGTTTTTT
cdr3_aa: CASSSTGAGELFF

j_call: TRBJ1-3
d_call: TRBD1
clone_size: .
v_call: TRBV5-6
cdr3_nt: TGTGCCAGCAGCCCGGGACAGTCCTCTGGAAACACCATATATTTT
cdr3_aa: CASSPGQSSGNTIYF

j_call: TRBJ1-5
d_call: .
clone_size: once
v_call: TRBV21-1
cdr3_nt: TGTGCCAGCAGCAAAGGAGGACAGGGCGATCAGCCCCAGCATTTT
cdr3_aa: CASSKGGQGDQPQHF

j_call: TRBJ2-2
d_call: .
clone_size: .
v_call: TRBV7-9
cdr3_nt: TGTGCCAGCAGCTTACACAGTACCCTCACCGGGGAGCTGTTTTTT
cdr3_aa: CASSLHSTLTGELFF

j_call: TRBJ2-6
d_call: .
clone_size: .
v_call: TRBV19
cdr3_nt: TGTGCCAGCAGCAGCTCTGGGGCCAACGTCCTGACTTTC
cdr3_aa: CASSSSGANVLTF

j_call: TRBJ1-5
d_call: .
clone_size: .
v_call: TRBV5-4
cdr3_nt: TGTGCCAGCAGCGTGGAGACGGATCAGCCCCAGCATTTT
cdr3_aa: CASSVETDQPQHF

j_call: TRBJ1-2
d_call: .
clone_size: once
v_call: TRBV28
cdr3_nt: TGTGCCAGCAGTGAGGGGGGGCTTCGTTTTGGCTACACCTTC
cdr3_aa: CASSEGGLRFGYTF

j_call: TRBJ2-3
d_call: TRBD2
clone_size: .
v_call: TRBV4-2
cdr3_nt: TGTGCCAGCAGCCAAGAATTAGCGGGGGGGTTAGATACGCAGTATTTT
cdr3_aa: CASSQELAGGLDTQYF

j_call: TRBJ1-4
d_call: .
clone_size: .
v_call: TRBV7-2
cdr3_nt: TGTGCCAGCAGCCCACAGGCCCCGTTGGAAAAACTGTTTTTT
cdr3_aa: CASSPQAPLEKLFF

j_call: TRBJ2-7
d_call: .
clone_size: once
v_call: TRBV30
cdr3_nt: TGTGCCTGGAGGCAGAACTACGAGCAGTACTTC
cdr3_aa: CAWRQNYEQYF

j_call: TRBJ1-4
d_call: .
clone_size: .
v_call: TRBV6-6
cdr3_nt: TGTGCCAGCAGTTACTCAGGGTCCGATAATGAAAAACTGTTTTTT
cdr3_aa: CASSYSGSDNEKLFF

j_call: TRBJ2-3
d_call: TRBD1
clone_size: .
v_call: TRBV4-3
cdr3_nt: TGCGCCAGCAGCCAAGATCTCTCAGCCGGGACAGGCCGCGGTACGCAGTATTTT
cdr3_aa: CASSQDLSAGTGRGTQYF

j_call: TRBJ2-5
d_call: TRBD2
clone_size: once
v_call: TRBV7-2
cdr3_nt: TGTGCCAGCAGCCATAAGCGGGAGGGCCGTGAGACCCAGTACTTC
cdr3_aa: CASSHKREGRETQYF

j_call: TRBJ1-2
d_call: .
clone_size: once
v_call: TRBV9
cdr3_nt: TGTGCCAGCAGCGGCCCAGGACAGAGCTATGGCTACACCTTC
cdr3_aa: CASSGPGQSYGYTF

j_call: TRBJ2-4
d_call: TRBD1
clone_size: .
v_call: TRBV5-1
cdr3_nt: TGCGCCAGCAGGACGACAGGGGGTTTAGCCAAAAACATTCAGTACTTC
cdr3_aa: CASRTTGGLAKNIQYF